Listed below are T cell receptor beta chains from one sample, sequenced in a study of cytomegalovirus exposure and HLA in healthy donors. The assay was immunoSEQ multiplex PCR, and TCRdb's table has in-frame clones only and misses some. This table lists 100,000 or so clones. Sequenced: PBMCs. These receptors all come from a man over 45 in good health and CMV-seronegative. Both conserved end residues are part of each CDR3. The order of the fields is clone size, J gene, V gene, D gene, CDR3 length, CDR3 DNA, CDR3 protein. D genes are given only for firm matches. Expanded clones are given a class, and other clones once, few, many or no size at all.

.,TRBJ2-7,TRBV7-2,.,15,TGTGCCAGCAGCGGCGGGTCAGGCTTCTCCTACGAGCAGTACTTC,CASSGGSGFSYEQYF
.,TRBJ2-7,TRBV5-1,TRBD2,17,TGCGCCAGCAGCCCTAGTCCGGGCGGGAGCACGAACTACGAGCAGTACTTC,CASSPSPGGSTNYEQYF
.,TRBJ1-2,TRBV7-9,TRBD1,13,TGTGCCAGCAGCTTTACAGGGGGCTATGGCTACACCTTC,CASSFTGGYGYTF
.,TRBJ2-1,TRBV7-2,.,13,TGTGCCAGCAGCCCAAATTCTATCAATGAGCAGTTCTTC,CASSPNSINEQFF
.,TRBJ1-5,TRBV4-2,TRBD1,14,TGTGCCAGCAGCCAAGACAGGGGGAATCAGCCCCAGCATTTT,CASSQDRGNQPQHF
.,TRBJ1-5,TRBV27,TRBD1,14,TGTGCCAGCAATACAGGGGGCCCAAATCAGCCCCAGCATTTT,CASNTGGPNQPQHF
.,TRBJ1-2,TRBV5-6,TRBD1,12,TGTGCCAGCAGCCAGGGGGCTTCGGGCTACACCTTC,CASSQGASGYTF
.,TRBJ2-7,TRBV7-3,TRBD1,15,TGTGCCAGCAGCATCCTACCGGGACAGGGATACGAGCAGTACTTC,CASSILPGQGYEQYF
.,TRBJ2-6,TRBV6-5,.,13,TGTGCCTCGGGAGGACAGGGGGCCAACGTCCTGACTTTC,CASGGQGANVLTF
.,TRBJ2-5,TRBV30,TRBD2,13,TGTGCCTGGAGTGTCCAGGGAGGGGAGACCCAGTACTTC,CAWSVQGGETQYF
.,TRBJ1-1,TRBV19,.,14,TGTGCCAGTAGTGCCCGTCGGGCGGGCACTGAAGCTTTCTTT,CASSARRAGTEAFF
.,TRBJ1-1,TRBV6-5,.,14,TGTGCCAGCCTAACCACGGCAGGGAACACTGAAGCTTTCTTT,CASLTTAGNTEAFF
.,TRBJ2-5,TRBV15,TRBD1,14,TGTGCCACCAGCAGGACAGGGGTCGGGGAGACCCAGTACTTC,CATSRTGVGETQYF
.,TRBJ2-7,TRBV5-6,.,12,TGTGCCAGCAGCTCCGACGGGGGCGAGCAGTACTTC,CASSSDGGEQYF
.,TRBJ2-5,TRBV18,.,11,TGTGCCAGCTCCTCCCAAGAGACCCAGTACTTC,CASSSQETQYF
.,TRBJ1-2,TRBV19,.,15,TGTGCCAGTAGTATAGCGATGGGGGCTAGGGATGGCTACACCTTC,CASSIAMGARDGYTF
.,TRBJ1-3,TRBV6-5,.,15,TGTGCCAGCAGTCACCGGGACACTGTCGGAAACACCATATATTTT,CASSHRDTVGNTIYF
.,TRBJ2-5,TRBV14,TRBD2,16,TGTGCCAGCAGCCAATCCAGGACTAGCGGCCAAGAGACCCAGTACTTC,CASSQSRTSGQETQYF
.,TRBJ2-1,TRBV4-3,TRBD2,15,TGCGCCAGCAGCCAAGATCCTAGCGGGGCCGATGAGCAGTTCTTC,CASSQDPSGADEQFF
.,TRBJ1-4,TRBV10-3,TRBD1,18,TGTGCCATCAGTGAGCGAATGACAGGGGGCCTAGTAAGTGAAAAACTGTTTTTT,CAISERMTGGLVSEKLFF
.,TRBJ1-4,TRBV28,.,15,TGTGCCAGCAGTAAAGGGGTTTTGGGTTCTGAAAAACTGTTTTTT,CASSKGVLGSEKLFF
medium-sized,TRBJ2-1,TRBV6-5,.,16,TGTGCCAGCAGTTACTCAACAGGACTACCCTACAATGAGCAGTTCTTC,CASSYSTGLPYNEQFF
.,TRBJ2-1,TRBV7-2,TRBD2,16,TGTGCCAGCAGAAGCCTTGGGGCTAGCGGCTACAATGAGCAGTTCTTC,CASRSLGASGYNEQFF
.,TRBJ2-7,TRBV29-1,TRBD1,15,TGCAGCGTTGAAGATGGACAGGGGTGGTCCTACGAGCAGTACTTC,CSVEDGQGWSYEQYF
.,TRBJ1-2,TRBV9,.,12,TGTGCCAGCAGCGCTCCGAGGTATGGCTACACCTTC,CASSAPRYGYTF
.,TRBJ1-1,TRBV10-2,TRBD1,12,TGCGCCACGCAGGGGGATCAGGGGGGAGCTTTCTTT,CATQGDQGGAFF
.,TRBJ1-4,TRBV4-3,TRBD1,15,TGCGCCAGCAGCAGGGGGCCGCCCCAGGGGGAAAAACTGTTTTTT,CASSRGPPQGEKLFF
.,TRBJ2-7,TRBV9,.,15,TGTGCCAGCAGCGTAGGGACTGGTAGCTCCTACGAGCAGTACTTC,CASSVGTGSSYEQYF
.,TRBJ2-5,TRBV7-7,TRBD2,13,TGTGCTAGCAGCTCTAGCGGTCAAGAGACCCAGTACTTC,CASSSSGQETQYF
.,TRBJ2-3,TRBV12-5,TRBD2,14,TGTGCTAGTGGACCCCGGGAGGGAAGAGATACGCAGTATTTT,CASGPREGRDTQYF
.,TRBJ2-5,TRBV11-3,TRBD2,16,TGTGCCAGCAGCCTCGATAGCGGGAGTTGGAGTGAGACCCAGTACTTC,CASSLDSGSWSETQYF
.,TRBJ1-2,TRBV10-3,.,13,TGTGCCATCAGTGAGGGTAGGGGAGGAGGCTACACCTTC,CAISEGRGGGYTF
.,TRBJ2-1,TRBV5-1,TRBD2,15,TGCGCCAGCACCCTAGCGGGAGACGCCTACAATGAGCAGTTCTTC,CASTLAGDAYNEQFF
.,TRBJ1-1,TRBV27,TRBD1,14,TGTGCCAGCAGATACAGGGGGCCCACGACTGAAGCTTTCTTT,CASRYRGPTTEAFF
.,TRBJ2-1,TRBV9,TRBD1,17,TGTGCCAGCAGCGTCGCCTCACAGGGGGCGGATTACAATGAGCAGTTCTTC,CASSVASQGADYNEQFF
.,TRBJ2-3,TRBV5-1,.,14,TGCGCCAGCAGCCTGCCCTCGGGGGCAGATACGCAGTATTTT,CASSLPSGADTQYF
.,TRBJ2-7,TRBV6-5,.,14,TGTGCCAGCAGTTATAAAAGCGGTGCCTACGAGCAGTACTTC,CASSYKSGAYEQYF
.,TRBJ1-6,TRBV9,TRBD1,15,TGTGCCAGCAGCGTATCGGGACAGGGGAATTCACCCCTCCACTTT,CASSVSGQGNSPLHF